These T cell receptor beta chains were read from a single sample in a study of blood T cells in healthy people across ages. MiXCR was run by TCRdb on the 5' RACE reads, yielding one entry per CDR3 protein. This sample has 1.5 million to 2 million distinct CDR3 sequences, with roughly 27% found just once. The sequencing sample was made of blood. The source is a woman in her 30s in good health. The CDR3 runs from the conserved cysteine through the conserved F or W. A D gene is named only where the DNA matches it firmly. Where a row states a size, it is once, few, many or the class of an expanded clone; other rows omit it.

J: TRBJ1-2
size: few
V: TRBV12-3/TRBV12-4
D: .
DNA: TGTGCCAGCAGCAAAACCGGGACGGGCGTGTACACCTTC
CDR3: CASSKTGTGVYTF

J: TRBJ2-3
size: .
V: TRBV12-3/TRBV12-4
D: .
DNA: TGTGCCCCTGGGGGCAGAAGCACAGATACGCAGTATTTT
CDR3: CAPGGRSTDTQYF

J: TRBJ1-2
size: .
V: TRBV7-2
D: .
DNA: TGTGCCAGCAGCTCTCGACGGGGCGGCTATGGCTACACCTTC
CDR3: CASSSRRGGYGYTF

J: TRBJ1-1
size: few
V: TRBV11-1
D: TRBD1
DNA: TGTGCCAGCACCCCGGGACAGGGTTTTTACACTGAAGCTTTCTTT
CDR3: CASTPGQGFYTEAFF

J: TRBJ2-1
size: .
V: TRBV9
D: TRBD1
DNA: TGTGCCAGCAGCGTTTCCGGGACAGGACCTTACAATGAGCAGTTCTTC
CDR3: CASSVSGTGPYNEQFF

J: TRBJ1-4
size: .
V: TRBV20-1
D: .
DNA: TGCAGTGCGAGGGACCCTAAGGCAACGAATGAAAAACTGTTTTTT
CDR3: CSARDPKATNEKLFF

J: TRBJ2-7
size: many
V: TRBV28
D: TRBD2
DNA: TGTGCCAGCAGTCTCTCCAGCGGGGGAACCTACGAGCAGTACTTC
CDR3: CASSLSSGGTYEQYF

J: TRBJ1-1
size: .
V: TRBV6-5
D: TRBD1
DNA: TGTGCCAGCAGTTCCCCGGGACAGGCGGTGGGCACTGAAGCTTTCTTT
CDR3: CASSSPGQAVGTEAFF

J: TRBJ2-3
size: many
V: TRBV6-6
D: TRBD2
DNA: TGTGCCAGCAGTCTGGTAGCGGGAAGGTTCGCAGATACGCAGTATTTT
CDR3: CASSLVAGRFADTQYF

J: TRBJ2-7
size: .
V: TRBV6-2/TRBV6-3
D: .
DNA: TGTGCCAGCAGTTATACAGGGTATGCCCTTACGGAGGAGCAGTACTTC
CDR3: CASSYTGYALTEEQYF

J: TRBJ1-2
size: .
V: TRBV5-6
D: .
DNA: TGTGCCAGCAGCTTGGACATTGGAGAGGTTAACTATGGCTACACCTTC
CDR3: CASSLDIGEVNYGYTF

J: TRBJ2-5
size: .
V: TRBV6-2/TRBV6-3
D: TRBD2
DNA: TGTGCCAGCAGTTTCCAGGCGGGAGATGAGCAGTACTTC
CDR3: CASSFQAGDEQYF

J: TRBJ2-7
size: .
V: TRBV20-1
D: .
DNA: TGCAGTGCTAGTACAGGTTTCTCCTACAATGAGCAGTACTTC
CDR3: CSASTGFSYNEQYF

J: TRBJ2-2
size: few
V: TRBV4-3
D: .
DNA: TGCGCCAGCAGCCAAGATCTGTCAGGCGGGGAGCTGTTTTTT
CDR3: CASSQDLSGGELFF

J: TRBJ2-1
size: few
V: TRBV24-1
D: TRBD1
DNA: TGTGCCACCAGTGATTTTAGGACAGGGTCTTTCGATGAGCAGTTCTTC
CDR3: CATSDFRTGSFDEQFF

J: TRBJ1-1
size: .
V: TRBV7-2
D: .
DNA: TGTGCCAGCAGCAAGGACACCTACACTGAAGCTTTCTTT
CDR3: CASSKDTYTEAFF

J: TRBJ2-5
size: few
V: TRBV3-1
D: .
DNA: TGTGCCAGCAGCCCGAGGATCGACGGGCCGGGAGAGACCCAGTACTTC
CDR3: CASSPRIDGPGETQYF

J: TRBJ2-1
size: .
V: TRBV5-1
D: TRBD2
DNA: TGCGCCAGCAGGGTGGACGGGGGGGGCGGCAATGAGCAGTTCTTC
CDR3: CASRVDGGGGNEQFF

J: TRBJ2-7
size: many
V: TRBV6-6
D: TRBD1
DNA: TGTGCCAGCAGTTACTCGACACAGGGGTCCCACGAGCAGTACTTC
CDR3: CASSYSTQGSHEQYF

J: TRBJ2-2
size: .
V: TRBV5-1
D: .
DNA: TGCGCCAGCAGGCACGGGACACCTAACACCGGGGAGCTGTTTTTT
CDR3: CASRHGTPNTGELFF

J: TRBJ1-2
size: .
V: TRBV5-1
D: .
DNA: TGCGCCAGCAGCAGTGGCTGCACCTTC
CDR3: CASSSGCTF

J: TRBJ1-2
size: many
V: TRBV29-1
D: .
DNA: TGCAGCGTTGAACGACCGGGGCCCTATGGCTACACCTTC
CDR3: CSVERPGPYGYTF

J: TRBJ1-1
size: .
V: TRBV20-1
D: .
DNA: TGCAGTGCTAGTGGGGGGCCCACTGAAGCTTTCTTT
CDR3: CSASGGPTEAFF

J: TRBJ2-5
size: many
V: TRBV5-5
D: .
DNA: TGTGCCAGCAGCTTCAACCTAGAGACCCAGTACTTC
CDR3: CASSFNLETQYF

J: TRBJ1-5
size: few
V: TRBV12-3/TRBV12-4
D: .
DNA: TGTGCCAGCAGTTTCGGGGCAGGGCGTCAGCCCCAGCATTTT
CDR3: CASSFGAGRQPQHF

J: TRBJ2-1
size: few
V: TRBV6-2/TRBV6-3
D: TRBD1
DNA: TGTGCCAGCAGTTCGCCGGGTCTCCCGACAGGGGAGCAGTTCTTC
CDR3: CASSSPGLPTGEQFF

J: TRBJ1-5
size: .
V: TRBV2
D: TRBD1
DNA: TGTGCCGGCAGTGAGGGTTCCAGGGGGCTTAGCAATCAGCCCCAGCATTTT
CDR3: CAGSEGSRGLSNQPQHF

J: TRBJ2-7
size: few
V: TRBV20-1
D: TRBD2
DNA: TGCAGTGCTAGAGATCAGGGGGGGACTAGCGGTTACGAGCAGTACTTC
CDR3: CSARDQGGTSGYEQYF

J: TRBJ2-5
size: few
V: TRBV5-1
D: .
DNA: TGCGCCAGCAGCTTGGTTTCCAGGGACTTTATGGAGCAGTACTTC
CDR3: CASSLVSRDFMEQYF

J: TRBJ2-3
size: few
V: TRBV27
D: .
DNA: TGTGCCAGCAGTGACCCCGGAGGGCCCACAGATACGCAGTATTTT
CDR3: CASSDPGGPTDTQYF

J: TRBJ2-1
size: many
V: TRBV5-5
D: TRBD1
DNA: TGTGCCAGCAGCTTGTTGGGACAGGGCGGCAATGAGCAGTTCTTC
CDR3: CASSLLGQGGNEQFF

J: TRBJ2-7
size: many
V: TRBV12-3/TRBV12-4
D: TRBD1
DNA: TGTGCCAGCAGTAGCGCGACCTACAGGGGTGAGCAGTACTTC
CDR3: CASSSATYRGEQYF